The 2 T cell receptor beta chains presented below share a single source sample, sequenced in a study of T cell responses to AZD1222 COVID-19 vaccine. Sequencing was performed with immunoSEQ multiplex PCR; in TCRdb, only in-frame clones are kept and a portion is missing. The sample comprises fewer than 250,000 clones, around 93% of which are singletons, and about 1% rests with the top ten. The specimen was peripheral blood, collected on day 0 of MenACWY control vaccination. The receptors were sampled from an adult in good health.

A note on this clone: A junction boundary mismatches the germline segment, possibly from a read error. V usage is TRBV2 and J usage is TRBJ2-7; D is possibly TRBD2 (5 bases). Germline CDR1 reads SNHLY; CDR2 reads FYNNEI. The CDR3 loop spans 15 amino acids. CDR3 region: CASSQAGLGSYEQYF. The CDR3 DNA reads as TGTGCCAGCAGTCAAGCAGGACTTGGCTCCTACGAGCAGTACTTC.

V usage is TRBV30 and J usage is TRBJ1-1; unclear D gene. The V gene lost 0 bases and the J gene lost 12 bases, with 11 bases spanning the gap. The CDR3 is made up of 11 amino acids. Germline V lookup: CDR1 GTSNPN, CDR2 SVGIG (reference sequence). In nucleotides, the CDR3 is TGTGCCTGGAGTGTGTCGATCCTTTCTTTCTTT. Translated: CAWSVSILSFF.